What follows are 26 T cell receptor beta chains derived from one specimen sequenced in a study of metastatic and nonmetastatic thyroid tumors. TCRdb re-called clones from the PCR reads using MiXCR. Altogether about 60,000 clones are present, about 16% being singletons, with the ten largest covering roughly a tenth. Every patient underwent thyroid surgery untreated. The sample taken for sequencing was blood. These receptors were collected from a male donor with papillary thyroid cancer or a benign thyroid nodule (not recorded which). Some clones in this sample may be carry-over from other donors' samples.

This clone has a count of ten or more. V usage is TRBV6-4 and J usage is TRBJ2-1; TRBD2 matches at 9 bases. Germline-derived CDR1 and CDR2 are MRHNA and SNTAGT. The CDR3 contains 14 residues. V was clipped by 2 bases and J by 7 bases; unmatched bases: 3. CDR3 sequence: CASSDPSGANEQFF. The CDR3 region has the DNA TGTGCCAGCAGTGACCCTAGCGGGGCAAATGAGCAGTTCTTC.

A note on this clone: A read error may be the cause here, since a much bigger clone is one base away. The V gene is TRBV5-6, the J gene TRBJ2-7; D might be TRBD1 (6 bases). The length of the CDR3 is 14 residues. Germline CDR1 is SGHDT and CDR2 is YYEEEE. The chain's CDR3 is CASRLGASFYEQYF. Here the CDR3 DNA reads TGTGCCAGCAGATTGGGGGCGAGCTTCTACGAGCAGTACTTC. The whole variable domain, remainder taken from reference TRBV5-6 and TRBJ2-7, is DAGVTQSPTHLIKTRGQQVTLRCSPKSGHDTVSWYQQALGQGPQFIFQYYEEEERQRGNFPDRFSGHQFPNYSSELNVNALLLGDSALYLCASRLGASFYEQYFGPGTRLTVT.

This clone has at least ten counts. The chain recombines TRBV12-3 or TRBV12-4 with TRBJ2-5; perhaps D is TRBD1 or TRBD2 (5 bases each). V was clipped by 3 bases and J by 4 bases, with 6 bases between them. This CDR3 contains 12 residues. The CDR3 region has the DNA TGTGCCAGCAGTTTTGGGGGAGAGACCCAGTACTTC. It encodes CASSFGGETQYF.

Ten or more counts support this clone. Other DNA variants within this sample encode the same CDR3. This rearrangement joins TRBV2 to TRBJ2-2, with D possibly TRBD1 on 5 matching bases. Germline values: CDR1 SNHLY, CDR2 FYNNEI. V was cut by 6 bases and J by 5 bases, with 7 bases left in between. CDR3 size: 12 residues. The CDR3 coding sequence is TGTGCCAGCAGACAGGAGACCGGGGAGCTGTTTTTT. Translated: CASRQETGELFF.

The CDR3 region has the DNA TGCAGTGCACAGGACAGGAGTAACCAGCCCCAGCATTTT. Protein sequence: CSAQDRSNQPQHF. V gene TRBV20-1 combines with J gene TRBJ1-5; the match to TRBD1 covers 7 bases. V was clipped by 6 bases and J by 7 bases; unmatched bases: 9. The CDR3 runs to 13 residues. Germline V gene data show CDR1 as DFQATT and CDR2 as SNEGSKA (reference sequence).

As regards this clone: Just one base apart from a much larger clone, this may be a read error. The CDR3 end shows no conserved phenylalanine or tryptophan, and so a read error is likely. Because the CDR3's place on the DNA is in doubt, the DNA is left out and the CDR3 is given as listed by TCRdb. The chain is built from TRBV29-1 and TRBJ2-4; TRBD1 reflects the table's D call only, with no check against the DNA. Looked up from germline, CDR1 is SQVTM and CDR2 is ANQGSEA. From its first to its last residue, the CDR3 has 8 amino acids. CDR3 sequence: CSVGAGTV.

This clone was observed a single time. This chain links TRBV18 with TRBJ1-5; TRBD1 matches 7 bases. Per the germline V gene, CDR1 is KGHSH and CDR2 is LQKENI. The CDR3 totals 16 residues. The V segment lost 4 bases and the J segment 2 bases; nucleotides outside the gene matches: 8. This CDR3 reads CASSLRQGDGNQPQHF. The CDR3 nucleotides are TGTGCCAGCTCACTCCGACAGGGAGATGGCAATCAGCCCCAGCATTTT.

This clone was counted at least ten times. DNA of the CDR3: TGCAGTGCAGACGGACTAGCGGGAGCTCGAGAGACCCAGTACTTC. Its protein is CSADGLAGARETQYF. The gene calls are TRBV20-1 and TRBJ2-5; TRBD2 aligns across 13 bases. Per the germline V gene, CDR1 is DFQATT and CDR2 is SNEGSKA (reference sequence). The CDR3 runs to 15 residues. The ends lost 6 bases at V and 4 bases at J; junction bases unmatched: 8.

This clone has ten or more counts. The CDR3 DNA follows: TGTGCCAGCAGCTTGGAGGGCCAGGGGGAACGCTATGGCTACACCTTC. Translated: CASSLEGQGERYGYTF. The chain links TRBV5-6 to TRBJ1-2; 7 bases fit TRBD1. Germline CDR1 is SGHDT and CDR2 is YYEEEE. This CDR3 is built from 16 residues. The junction had 9 bases not matched to a gene; V was cut back by 0 bases and J by 4 bases.

On this clone itself: A much larger clone differs by one base, so this may be a read error. The chain is built from TRBV20-1 and TRBJ2-4; a weak D match, TRBD2 (5 bases). The CDR3 totals 15 residues. Germline V CDR1 and CDR2: DFQATT, SNEGSKA (reference sequence). V lost 3 bases and J lost 0, with 12 bases in between. The CDR3 DNA follows: TGCAGTGCTAGGGGGAGCGACATAGCCAAAAACATTCAGTACTTC. The encoded protein is CSARGSDIAKNIQYF.

On this clone itself: The germline gene is not matched at one end of the junction; a read error may be the cause. The chain employs TRBV20-1 and TRBJ2-5, with TRBD2 matching over 11 bases. The CDR3 covers 20 residues. The germline CDR1 and CDR2 sequences are DFQATT and SNEGSKA (reference sequence). CDR3 sequence reads: CSARLISSGGAREVQETKYF. As DNA, the CDR3 is TGCAGTGCTAGACTTATTAGTAGCGGGGGGGCCAGAGAGGTCCAAGAGACCAAGTACTTC.

V gene TRBV7-9 combines with J gene TRBJ2-7; 7 positions match TRBD1. In germline, CDR1 is SEHNR, CDR2 FQNEAQ (reference sequence). The CDR3 sequence is 13 residues long. Trimming cost V 3 bases and J 4 bases; bases outside gene matches: 3. Here the CDR3 reads CASSLQGDYEQYF. CDR3 nucleotides: TGTGCCAGCAGCTTGCAGGGGGATTACGAGCAGTACTTC.

This clone was observed at least ten times. The sample carries other DNA sequences with the same CDR3. This chain uses TRBV5-6 with TRBJ2-3; D possibly uses TRBD1 or TRBD2 (6 bases each). The V end was cut by 1 base, the J end by 4 bases, with 10 bases between. CDR3 size: 14 residues. CDR1 SGHDT and CDR2 YYEEEE come from the germline V gene. CDR3 coding DNA: TGTGCCAGCAGCTTGAAGGGGGGCGCAGATACGCAGTATTTT. This translates into CASSLKGGADTQYF.

Points on this clone: At the DNA level, this CDR3 is encoded by other sequences in the same sample as well. The rearrangement links TRBV5-6 to TRBJ1-5; D uncertain. Deletions cut 1 base from V and 1 base from J, with 0 bases between. From germline, CDR1 is SGHDT and CDR2 YYEEEE. CDR3 length equals 12 residues. CDR3: CASSLSNQPQHF. The CDR3 coding sequence is TGTGCCAGCAGCTTGAGCAATCAGCCCCAGCATTTT.

This clone has ten or more counts. This chain joins TRBV11-1 and TRBJ2-2; D may be TRBD2 (5 bases). The V and J ends lost 3 bases and 3 bases respectively, with 14 bases between them. The germline gives CDR1 SGHAT, CDR2 FQDESV (reference sequence). The CDR3 runs to 16 residues. The CDR3 loop is CASSFPSGGDTGELFF. The DNA of the CDR3 is TGTGCCAGCAGCTTCCCCAGCGGTGGTGACACCGGGGAGCTGTTTTTT.

This clone has at least ten counts. The J gene is TRBJ2-6, the V gene TRBV19; D is perhaps TRBD2 (5 bases). The ends were cut back, 7 bases at V and 0 bases at J, with 13 bases in the middle. Germline lookup yields CDR1 LNHDA and CDR2 SQIVND (reference sequence). The CDR3 is 16 amino acids. CDR3 amino acids: CASKEAGLSGANVLTF. DNA for the CDR3: TGTGCCAGTAAGGAGGCAGGCCTCTCTGGGGCCAACGTCCTGACTTTC.

At least ten counts were recorded for this clone. V gene TRBV9 combines with J gene TRBJ1-1; D may be TRBD1 (5 bases). This CDR3 comprises 14 residues. V lost 3 bases, J lost 0 bases, and 9 bases lay in between. Germline assignment: CDR1 SGDLS and CDR2 YYNGEE. In DNA form, the CDR3 reads TGTGCCAGCAGCGCAGGGACGGTGAACACTGAAGCTTTCTTT. It translates to CASSAGTVNTEAFF.

There are many counts of this clone. CDR3 DNA: TGTGCCACCAGCAGAGATTTAGGCGGGGGGGCCACGAATGAGCAGTTCTTC. Translation gives CATSRDLGGGATNEQFF. The chain has TRBV15 and TRBJ2-1; 9 nucleotides match TRBD2. CDR3 length: 17 residues. With 0 bases clipped from V and 7 bases from J, the junction kept 10 bases outside the gene matches. CDR1 is LNHNV and CDR2 is YYDKDF in the germline V gene (reference sequence).

This clone came up a few times. The V gene is TRBV4-1, the J gene TRBJ2-1; D assignment may be TRBD1 or TRBD2 (5 bases each). Germline values: CDR1 MGHRA, CDR2 YSYEKL. The CDR3 is 16 residues long. V lost 1 base, J lost 1 base, and 11 bases lay in between. In DNA form, the CDR3 reads TGCGCCAGCAGCCAAGGAGGGGCCCCGTCCTACAATGAGCAGTTCTTC. Its translation is CASSQGGAPSYNEQFF.

The table lists this clone with many counts. The chain employs TRBV19 and TRBJ1-2; D is unresolved. CDR3 length equals 19 residues. In germline, CDR1 is LNHDA, CDR2 SQIVND (reference sequence). V shed 6 bases and J shed 0 bases, with 26 bases lying between them. The chain's CDR3 is CASSRLSAGITDTNYGYTF. As DNA, the CDR3 is TGTGCCAGTAGCCGCCTCTCGGCAGGAATAACCGATACTAACTATGGCTACACCTTC.

This clone came up many times. V is TRBV7-6 and J is TRBJ2-5; 7 bases align to TRBD2. The CDR3 spans 14 residues. After removal of 5 bases from V and 5 bases from J, the junction contained 8 bases not matched to a gene. The germline V gene encodes CDR1 SGHVS and CDR2 FNYEAQ. CDR3 loop: CASSDRGVPETQYF. The CDR3 DNA is TGTGCCAGCAGCGATCGGGGGGTCCCGGAGACCCAGTACTTC.

This clone was counted once. V gene TRBV4-2 combines with J gene TRBJ2-3, with TRBD2 identical over 7 bases. Germline V gives CDR1 LGHNA, CDR2 YNFKEQ. The length of the CDR3 is 17 residues. V lost 4 bases to trimming and J lost 2 bases; unmatched junction nucleotides: 12. For the CDR3, the DNA is TGTGCCAGCAGCCTCGACCCGGCTAGCGGTTACACAGATACGCAGTATTTT. Protein product: CASSLDPASGYTDTQYF.

This clone was seen many times. The chain recombines TRBV29-1 with TRBJ2-7; no firm D call. Trimming removed 5 bases at V and 0 bases at J, with 11 bases between. CDR1 and CDR2 from the germline V gene are SQVTM and ANQGSEA. The CDR3 is made up of 13 amino acids. CDR3 in amino acids: CSVHILGSYEQYF. CDR3 coding DNA: TGCAGCGTTCATATCCTGGGCTCCTACGAGCAGTACTTC.

V gene TRBV30 combines with J gene TRBJ1-2; the D is unclear. Between the trimmed V and J ends, which lost 4 bases and 10 bases, there was a span of 13 bases. The CDR3 covers 11 residues. Germline V CDR1 and CDR2: GTSNPN, SVGIG (reference sequence). In DNA form, the CDR3 reads TGTGCCTGGACAGTCGGTGGAGTCTACACCTTC. Translation gives CAWTVGGVYTF. The full variable domain, completed using reference TRBV30 and TRBJ1-2, is SQTIHQWPATLVQPVGSPLSLECTVEGTSNPNLYWYRQAAGRGLQLLFYSVGIGQISSEVPQNLSASRPQDRQFILSSKKLLLSDSGFYLCAWTVGGVYTFGSGTRLTVV.

This clone was recorded at least ten times. Just one base apart from a much larger clone, this may be a read error. The chain has TRBV6-6 and TRBJ2-6; D unresolved. Trimming left V 2 bases short and J 4 bases short, with 9 bases between. The V gene's germline CDR1 is MNHNY and CDR2 SVGAGI (reference sequence). This CDR3 has 15 residues. The CDR3 nucleotides read TGTGCCAGCAGTTACACGGGTCTCGGGGCCAACGTCCTGACTTTC. This encodes CASSYTGLGANVLTF.

This clone was picked up many times. The J gene is TRBJ2-1, the V gene TRBV6-2 or TRBV6-3, with 7 bases aligning to TRBD1. The J segment lost 8 bases and the V segment lost 2 bases, leaving 9 bases of the junction unmatched. Per the germline V gene, CDR1 is MNHEY and CDR2 is SVGEGT. The CDR3 sequence is 15 residues long. CDR3 sequence: CASSYQPDRVDEQFF. The CDR3 bases are TGTGCCAGCAGTTACCAACCCGACAGGGTCGATGAGCAGTTCTTC.